This T cell receptor beta chain was sequenced for a study of blood T cell repertoires in COVID-19. The overall study: Samples representing acute and convalescent COVID-19 were sourced from the United States, Italy and Spain. Sources were T cells, B-cell-depleted T cells, or PBMCs; the material itself was cDNA or gDNA.

Before they entered the study, exposed participants had met a COVID-19 case within 2 weeks. Here immunoSEQ multiplex PCR was the method, and the copy in TCRdb shows in-frame clones only, minus some. This sample carries almost 350,000 clones, around nine tenths of them seen once, and the ten largest clones take just over 1%. Trimming stripped 8 bases from V and 2 bases from J, with 9 bases between. From germline, CDR1 is LNHDA and CDR2 SQIVND (reference sequence). This CDR3 is 12 amino acids long. Sequenced sample: PBMCs or T cells enriched from blood (not recorded which). The chain has TRBV19 and TRBJ1-2; D may be TRBD1 (5 bases). The origin of this receptor is a woman aged 25 to 39 who had been exposed to COVID-19. CDR3 bases: TGTGCCAGTGGAGGGGAAAACTATGGCTACACCTTC. Its translation is CASGGENYGYTF.